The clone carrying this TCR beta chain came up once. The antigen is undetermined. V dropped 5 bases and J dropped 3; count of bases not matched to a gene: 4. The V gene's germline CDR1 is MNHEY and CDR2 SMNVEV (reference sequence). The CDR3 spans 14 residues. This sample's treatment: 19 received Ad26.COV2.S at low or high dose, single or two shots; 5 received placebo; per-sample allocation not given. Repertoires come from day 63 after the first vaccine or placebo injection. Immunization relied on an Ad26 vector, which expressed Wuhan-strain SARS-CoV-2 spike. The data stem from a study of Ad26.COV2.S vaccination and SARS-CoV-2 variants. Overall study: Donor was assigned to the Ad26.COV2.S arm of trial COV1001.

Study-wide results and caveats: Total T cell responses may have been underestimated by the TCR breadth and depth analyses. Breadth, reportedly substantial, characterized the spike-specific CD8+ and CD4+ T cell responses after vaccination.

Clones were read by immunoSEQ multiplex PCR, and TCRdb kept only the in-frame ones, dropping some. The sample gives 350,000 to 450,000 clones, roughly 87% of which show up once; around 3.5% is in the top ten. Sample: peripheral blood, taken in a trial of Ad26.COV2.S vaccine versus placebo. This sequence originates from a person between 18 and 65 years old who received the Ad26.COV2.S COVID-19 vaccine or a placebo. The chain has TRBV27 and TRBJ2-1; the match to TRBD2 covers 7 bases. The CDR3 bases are TGTGCCAGCAGTGTCGGGGGGTTCTACAATGAGCAGTTCTTC. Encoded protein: CASSVGGFYNEQFF.